This entry is about one TCR beta chain. What it recognizes is unknown. The data were obtained in a study of shared clonotypes between healthy human individuals. Looked up from germline, CDR1 is SGHTA and CDR2 is FQGNSA. Trimming cost V 5 bases and J 2 bases, with 14 bases left between them. The length of the CDR3 is 15 residues. Methods used by the authors: Junction-only immunoSEQ sequences carried no quality scores, so filtering differed. Method: immunoSEQ multiplex PCR; TCRdb's copy keeps in-frame clones and lacks some. D and trimming were read from the DNA, whereas the V and J calls and clone size are those reported in that table. The table has about 1.1 million clones, 70% to 80% seen once. Study-level points and caveats: Among four donors, approximately 5.4% of naive CD4 clonotypes were found in common. Only blood underwent sampling, and tissue repertoires likely differ.

Every contributor of samples was a Caucasian grown-up residing in Nashville, Tennessee. Sequencing was carried out using memory CD4+ T cells from PBMCs. This sample's subset: CD45RA-negative fraction. The TCR sequence derives from a man aged 18 to 29 in good health. Some clones in this sample may be carry-over from other donors' samples. The V and J genes are TRBV7-2 and TRBJ2-3; perhaps TRBD2 as D (5 bases). The CDR3 DNA sequence: TGTGCCAGCAGCCTGAGTGAGGGTGTCACAGATACGCAGTATTTT. Amino acids: CASSLSEGVTDTQYF.